A single sample gave rise to the 12 T cell receptor beta chains below, sequenced in a study of PD-1 and CTLA-4 blockade in melanoma. TCRdb keeps only in-frame clones here, not all; method: immunoSEQ multiplex PCR. The sample holds some 30,000 clones, roughly 90% seen once. Sequencing was performed on CD8+ T cells from peripheral blood, taken from a patient given anti-PD-1 treatment. The receptor source for this set is a human donor with melanoma.

This chain joins TRBV19 and TRBJ2-7, with TRBD1 as a possible D gene (5 bases). The germline gives CDR1 LNHDA, CDR2 SQIVND (reference sequence). The V and J ends lost 4 bases and 6 bases respectively, with 16 bases between them. The CDR3 is made up of 14 amino acids. The CDR3 protein is CASSSRDRTPEQYF. The CDR3 DNA sequence: TGTGCCAGTAGTAGTCGAGACAGAACACCCGAGCAGTACTTC.

This clone showed up just a few times. The chain has TRBV7-3 and TRBJ1-1, with 8 bases matching TRBD1. The length of the CDR3 is 14 residues. Germline CDR1 reads SGHTA; CDR2 reads FQGTGA. Trimming took 5 bases from V and 1 from J; bases not matched to a gene: 3. CDR3 sequence: CASSPTGGNTEAFF. CDR3 DNA sequence: TGTGCCAGCAGCCCCACAGGGGGGAACACTGAAGCTTTCTTT. The full variable domain, its missing parts supplied by reference TRBV7-3 and TRBJ1-1, is GAGVSQTPSNKVTEKGKYVELRCDPISGHTALYWYRQSLGQGPEFLIYFQGTGAADDSGLPNDRFFAVRPEGSVSTLKIQRTERGDSAVYLCASSPTGGNTEAFFGQGTRLTVV.

The chain recombines TRBV3-1 (or the pseudogene TRBV3-2) with TRBJ1-6; D not resolved. CDR3 length equals 17 residues. Trimming took 0 bases from V and 0 from J, leaving 9 bases between them. Per germline, CDR1 LGHDT and CDR2 YNNKEL (reference sequence). In DNA, the CDR3 is TGTGCCAGCAGCCAAGATATACCGAGCTCCTATAATTCACCCCTCCACTTT. As protein: CASSQDIPSSYNSPLHF.

V gene TRBV27 combines with J gene TRBJ1-5; TRBD1 agrees at 9 bases. The germline V gene encodes CDR1 MNHEY and CDR2 SMNVEV (reference sequence). V shed 5 bases and J 4 bases; nucleotides not matched to a gene: 6. CDR3 length: 15 amino acids. The CDR3 nucleotides read TGTGCCAGCAGTCCGAGACAGGGGGAAAATCAGCCCCAGCATTTT. Protein product: CASSPRQGENQPQHF.

The sample holds a few counts of this clone. The rearrangement joins TRBV30 to TRBJ2-7; TRBD1 matches at 9 bases. The junction had 10 bases not matched to a gene; V was cut back by 5 bases and J by 2 bases. The CDR3 sequence is 15 residues long. From germline, CDR1 is GTSNPN and CDR2 SVGIG (reference sequence). For the CDR3, the DNA is TGTGCCTGGTGCCCCGGGACAGGGACCACCTACGAGCAGTACTTC. Translating gives CAWCPGTGTTYEQYF.

V is TRBV30 and J is TRBJ2-3; D might be TRBD2 (6 bases). Trimming took off 5 bases at V and 2 bases at J, with 14 bases between the two ends. The CDR3 covers 14 residues. CDR1 is GTSNPN and CDR2 is SVGIG in the germline V gene (reference sequence). The DNA for the CDR3 is TGTGCCTGGGCTAGCGTGGGGTTCACAGATACGCAGTATTTT. Residues: CAWASVGFTDTQYF.

The chain combines TRBV9 with TRBJ1-5; no reliable D call. Per the germline V gene, CDR1 is SGDLS and CDR2 is YYNGEE. The V and J ends lost 5 bases and 3 bases respectively, with 9 bases between them. The CDR3 loop spans 13 amino acids. As DNA, the CDR3 is TGTGCCAGCAGTCTGGGAGACAATCAGCCCCAGCATTTT. Amino acids: CASSLGDNQPQHF.

The V and J genes are TRBV5-5 and TRBJ2-7; maybe TRBD2 (6 bases). Deletions cut 1 base from V and 2 bases from J, with 16 bases between. Germline V CDR1 and CDR2: SGHKS, YYEKEE (reference sequence). The CDR3 is made up of 16 amino acids. Here the CDR3 DNA reads TGTGCCAGCAGCTTGTACGGGCGCAGGACTACCTACGAGCAGTACTTC. This translates into CASSLYGRRTTYEQYF.

The chain has TRBV7-2 and TRBJ2-1; the D is unclear. The length of the CDR3 is 14 residues. The V gene's germline CDR1 is SGHTA and CDR2 FQGNSA. The ends were cut back, 7 bases at V and 3 bases at J, with 13 bases in the middle. The CDR3 DNA sequence: TGTGCCAGCAACTTGGACCGGAACTACAATGAGCAGTTCTTC. Protein: CASNLDRNYNEQFF.

This clone was picked up one time. The junction departs from the called germline gene at one end, perhaps through a read error. The chain combines TRBV28 with TRBJ1-1; 8 bases match TRBD1. This CDR3 has 14 residues. Germline-derived CDR1 and CDR2 are MDHEN and SYDVKM. This CDR3 is CASNQWIQGAEAFF. CDR3 bases: TGTGCCAGCAACCAGTGGATTCAGGGGGCTGAGGCTTTCTTT.

The chain employs TRBV6-2 or TRBV6-3 and TRBJ2-3, with 7 bases fitting TRBD2. Germline trimming cut 0 bases from V and 0 bases from J; bases unmatched to any gene: 9. There are 18 residues in the CDR3. Per germline, CDR1 MNHEY and CDR2 SVGEGT. The CDR3: CASSYSSLADSSTDTQYF. CDR3 nucleotide sequence: TGTGCCAGCAGTTACTCGTCGCTAGCGGACTCTAGCACAGATACGCAGTATTTT.

The chain recombines TRBV21-1 with TRBJ1-2. TRBV21-1 is assigned pseudogene status. CDR3 size: 14 residues. The CDR3 sequence: CASSPPWGNYGYTF. The CDR3 nucleotides are TGTGCCAGCAGCCCCCCCTGGGGAAACTATGGCTACACCTTC.